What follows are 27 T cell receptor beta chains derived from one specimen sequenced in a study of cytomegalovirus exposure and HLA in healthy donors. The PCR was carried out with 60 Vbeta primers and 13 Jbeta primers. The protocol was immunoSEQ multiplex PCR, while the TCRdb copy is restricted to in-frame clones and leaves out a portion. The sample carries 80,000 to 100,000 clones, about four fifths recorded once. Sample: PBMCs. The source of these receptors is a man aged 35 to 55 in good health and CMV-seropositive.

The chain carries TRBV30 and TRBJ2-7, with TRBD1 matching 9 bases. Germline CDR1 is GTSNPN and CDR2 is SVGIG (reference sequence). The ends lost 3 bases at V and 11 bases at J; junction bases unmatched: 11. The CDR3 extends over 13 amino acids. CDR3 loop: CAWRSGSRTGEYF. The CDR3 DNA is TGTGCCTGGAGGTCCGGGAGCAGGACAGGGGAGTACTTC.

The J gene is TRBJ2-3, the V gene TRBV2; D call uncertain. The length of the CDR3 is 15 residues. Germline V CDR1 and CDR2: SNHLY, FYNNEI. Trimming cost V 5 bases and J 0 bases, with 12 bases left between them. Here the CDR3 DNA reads TGTGCCAGCAGTAAATACAAGTCTAGCACAGATACGCAGTATTTT. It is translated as CASSKYKSSTDTQYF.

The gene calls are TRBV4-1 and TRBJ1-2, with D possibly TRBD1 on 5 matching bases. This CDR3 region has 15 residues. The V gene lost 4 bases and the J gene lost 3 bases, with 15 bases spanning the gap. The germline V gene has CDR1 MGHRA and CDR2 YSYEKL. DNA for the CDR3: TGCGCCAGCAGCCGGCCCTTTGGGGGGGACTATGGCTACACCTTC. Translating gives CASSRPFGGDYGYTF.

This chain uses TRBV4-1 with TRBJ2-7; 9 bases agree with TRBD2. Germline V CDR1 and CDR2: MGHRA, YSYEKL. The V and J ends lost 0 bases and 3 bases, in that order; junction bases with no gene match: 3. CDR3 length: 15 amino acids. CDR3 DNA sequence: TGCGCCAGCAGCCAAGAAAGGCGGGAGGGCTACGAGCAGTACTTC. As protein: CASSQERREGYEQYF.

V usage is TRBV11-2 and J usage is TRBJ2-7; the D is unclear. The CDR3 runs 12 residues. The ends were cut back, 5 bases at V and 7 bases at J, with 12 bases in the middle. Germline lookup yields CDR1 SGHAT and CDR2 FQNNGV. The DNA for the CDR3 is TGTGCCAGCAGCCCCTACCCCGTGGAGCAGTACTTC. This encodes CASSPYPVEQYF. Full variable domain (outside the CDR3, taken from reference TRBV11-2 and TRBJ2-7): EAGVAQSPRYKIIEKRQSVAFWCNPISGHATLYWYQQILGQGPKLLIQFQNNGVVDDSQLPKDRFSAERLKGVDSTLKIQPAKLEDSAVYLCASSPYPVEQYFGPGTRLTVT.

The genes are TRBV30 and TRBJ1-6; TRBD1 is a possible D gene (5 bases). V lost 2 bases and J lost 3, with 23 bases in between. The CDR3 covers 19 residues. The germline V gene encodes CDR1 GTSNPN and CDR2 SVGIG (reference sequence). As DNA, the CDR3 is TGTGCCTGGAGTATCGACGGACGGTGGGGGGGGATCTATAATTCACCCCTCCACTTT. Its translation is CAWSIDGRWGGIYNSPLHF.

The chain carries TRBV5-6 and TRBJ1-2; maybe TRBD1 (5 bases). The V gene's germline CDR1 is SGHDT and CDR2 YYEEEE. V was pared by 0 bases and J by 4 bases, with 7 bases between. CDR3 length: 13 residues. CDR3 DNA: TGTGCCAGCAGCTTGGGCAGGGTCTATGGCTACACCTTC. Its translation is CASSLGRVYGYTF. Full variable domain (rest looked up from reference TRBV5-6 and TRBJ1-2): DAGVTQSPTHLIKTRGQQVTLRCSPKSGHDTVSWYQQALGQGPQFIFQYYEEEERQRGNFPDRFSGHQFPNYSSELNVNALLLGDSALYLCASSLGRVYGYTFGSGTRLTVV.

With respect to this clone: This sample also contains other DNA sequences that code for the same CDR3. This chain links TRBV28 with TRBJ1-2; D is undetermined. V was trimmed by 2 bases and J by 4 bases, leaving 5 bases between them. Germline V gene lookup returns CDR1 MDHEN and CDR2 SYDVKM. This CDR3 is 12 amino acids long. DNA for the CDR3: TGTGCCAGCAGTTTAGGAGCCTATGGCTACACCTTC. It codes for CASSLGAYGYTF.

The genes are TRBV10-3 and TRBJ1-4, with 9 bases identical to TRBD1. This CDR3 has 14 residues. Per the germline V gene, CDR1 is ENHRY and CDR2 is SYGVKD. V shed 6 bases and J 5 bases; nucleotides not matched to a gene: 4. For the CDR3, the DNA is TGTGCCATCAGCGGGACAGGGCGGAATGAAAAACTGTTTTTT. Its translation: CAISGTGRNEKLFF.

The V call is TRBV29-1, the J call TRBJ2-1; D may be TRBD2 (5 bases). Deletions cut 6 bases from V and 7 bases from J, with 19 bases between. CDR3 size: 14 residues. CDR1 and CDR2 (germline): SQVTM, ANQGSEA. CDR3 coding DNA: TGCAGCGTGTGGACCGGGGATCGTGGTAATGAGCAGTTCTTC. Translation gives CSVWTGDRGNEQFF.

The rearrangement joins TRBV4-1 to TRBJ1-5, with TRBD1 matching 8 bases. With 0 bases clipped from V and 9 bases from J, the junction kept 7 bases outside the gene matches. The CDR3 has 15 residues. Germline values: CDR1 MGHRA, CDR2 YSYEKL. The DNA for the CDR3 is TGCGCCAGCAGCCAAGAAACCCAGGGGGCGGGGCCCCAGCATTTT. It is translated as CASSQETQGAGPQHF.

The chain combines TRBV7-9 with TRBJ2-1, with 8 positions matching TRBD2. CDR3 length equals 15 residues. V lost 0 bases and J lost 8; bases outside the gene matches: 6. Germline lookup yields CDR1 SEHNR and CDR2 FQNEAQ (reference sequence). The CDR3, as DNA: TGTGCCAGCAGCTTAGCGGGACTAGGACCCTATGAGCAGTTCTTC. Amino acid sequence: CASSLAGLGPYEQFF.

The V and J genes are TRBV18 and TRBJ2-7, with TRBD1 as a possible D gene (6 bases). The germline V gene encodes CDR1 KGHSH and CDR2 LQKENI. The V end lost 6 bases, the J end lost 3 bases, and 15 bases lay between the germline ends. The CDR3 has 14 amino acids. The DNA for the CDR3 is TGTGCCAGCTCTCTTGACAGGCTTTACTACGAGCAGTACTTC. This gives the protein CASSLDRLYYEQYF. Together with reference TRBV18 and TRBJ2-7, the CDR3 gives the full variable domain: NAGVMQNPRHLVRRRGQEARLRCSPMKGHSHVYWYRQLPEEGLKFMVYLQKENIIDESGMPKERFSAEFPKEGPSILRIQQVVRGDSAAYFCASSLDRLYYEQYFGPGTRLTVT.

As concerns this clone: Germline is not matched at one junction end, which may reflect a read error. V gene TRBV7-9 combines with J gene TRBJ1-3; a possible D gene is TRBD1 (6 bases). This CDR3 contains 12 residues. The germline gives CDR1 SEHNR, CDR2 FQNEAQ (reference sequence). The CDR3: CSSSRGQNTIYF. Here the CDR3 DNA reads TGTTCCAGCAGCCGAGGACAGAACACCATATATTTT.

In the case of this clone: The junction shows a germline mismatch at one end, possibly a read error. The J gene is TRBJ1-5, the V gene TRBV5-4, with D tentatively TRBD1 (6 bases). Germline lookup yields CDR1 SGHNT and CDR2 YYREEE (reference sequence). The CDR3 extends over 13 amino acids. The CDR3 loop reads CASSLDRNQPQHF. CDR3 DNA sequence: TGTGCCAGCAGTTTGGACAGAAATCAGCCCCAGCATTTT.

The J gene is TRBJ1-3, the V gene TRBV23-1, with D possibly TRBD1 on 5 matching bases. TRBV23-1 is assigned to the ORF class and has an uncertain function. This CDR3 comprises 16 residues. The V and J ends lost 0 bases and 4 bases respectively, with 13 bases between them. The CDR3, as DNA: TGCGCCAGCAGTCAATCGGGGCAGGGAACAGGAAACACCATATATTTT. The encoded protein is CASSQSGQGTGNTIYF.

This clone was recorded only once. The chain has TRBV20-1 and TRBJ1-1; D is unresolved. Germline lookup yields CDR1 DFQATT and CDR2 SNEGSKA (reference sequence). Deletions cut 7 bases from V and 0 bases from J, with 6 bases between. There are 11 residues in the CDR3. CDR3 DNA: TGCAGTGGGCGGTTGAACACTGAAGCTTTCTTT. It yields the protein CSGRLNTEAFF.

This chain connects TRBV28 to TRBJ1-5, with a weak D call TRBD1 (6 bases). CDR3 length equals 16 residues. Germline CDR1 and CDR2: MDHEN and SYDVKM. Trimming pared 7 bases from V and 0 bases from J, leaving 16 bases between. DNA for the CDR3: TGTGCCAGCACATCACAGGGCGAATATAGCAATCAGCCCCAGCATTTT. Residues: CASTSQGEYSNQPQHF.

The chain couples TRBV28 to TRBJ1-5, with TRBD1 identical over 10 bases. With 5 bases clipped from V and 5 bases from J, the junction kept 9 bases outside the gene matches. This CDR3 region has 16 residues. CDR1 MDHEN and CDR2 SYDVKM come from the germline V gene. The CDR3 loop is CASSDLGQGNHQPQHF. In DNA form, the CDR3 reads TGTGCCAGCAGTGATCTGGGACAGGGGAATCATCAGCCCCAGCATTTT. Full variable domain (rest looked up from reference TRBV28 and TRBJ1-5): DVKVTQSSRYLVKRTGEKVFLECVQDMDHENMFWYRQDPGLGLRLIYFSYDVKMKEKGDIPEGYSVSREKKERFSLILESASTNQTSMYLCASSDLGQGNHQPQHFGDGTRLSIL.

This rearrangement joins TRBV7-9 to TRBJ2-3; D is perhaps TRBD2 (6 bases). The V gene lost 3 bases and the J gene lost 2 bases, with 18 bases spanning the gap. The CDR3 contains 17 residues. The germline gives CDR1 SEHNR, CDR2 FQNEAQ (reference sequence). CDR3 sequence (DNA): TGTGCCAGCAGCTTCGAAAGGGGTAGCGGCCTCACAGATACGCAGTATTTT. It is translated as CASSFERGSGLTDTQYF.

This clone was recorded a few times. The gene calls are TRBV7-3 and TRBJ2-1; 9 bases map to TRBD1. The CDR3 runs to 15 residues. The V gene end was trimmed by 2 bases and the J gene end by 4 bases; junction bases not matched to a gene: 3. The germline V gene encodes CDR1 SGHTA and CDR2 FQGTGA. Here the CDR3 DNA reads TGTGCCAGCAGCTTAGACAGGGGGATTTACAATGAGCAGTTCTTC. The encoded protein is CASSLDRGIYNEQFF.

The CDR3 region has the DNA TGTGCCAGCAGCTTAGGCGGGGGTTCCTACAATGAGCAGTTCTTC. Translating gives CASSLGGGSYNEQFF. V gene TRBV11-3 combines with J gene TRBJ2-1, with 7 nucleotides matching TRBD2. CDR1 and CDR2 from the germline V gene are SGHNT and YENEEA. The V and J ends lost 1 base and 1 base, in that order; junction bases with no gene match: 1. CDR3 size: 15 residues.

CDR3 sequence (DNA): TGTGCCAGCAGCTTAGGGGGGGACGGAAAACTGTTTTTT. This sequence encodes CASSLGGDGKLFF. The V and J genes are TRBV5-6 and TRBJ1-4; weak D call: TRBD1 (6 bases). V lost 2 bases and J 10 bases, leaving 12 bases between the germline ends. CDR3 length equals 13 residues. Germline CDR1 and CDR2: SGHDT and YYEEEE.

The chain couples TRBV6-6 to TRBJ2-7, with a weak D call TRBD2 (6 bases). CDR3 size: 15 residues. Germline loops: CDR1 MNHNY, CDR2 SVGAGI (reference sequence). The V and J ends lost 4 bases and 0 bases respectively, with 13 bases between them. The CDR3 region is CASSSAGTRSYEQYF. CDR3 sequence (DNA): TGTGCCAGCAGTTCGGCGGGAACCCGCTCCTACGAGCAGTACTTC.

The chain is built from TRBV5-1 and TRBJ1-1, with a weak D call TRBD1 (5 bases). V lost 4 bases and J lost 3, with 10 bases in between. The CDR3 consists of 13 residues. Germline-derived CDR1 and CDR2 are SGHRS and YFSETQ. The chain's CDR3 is CASSPDSDTEAFF. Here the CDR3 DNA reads TGCGCCAGCAGCCCCGACAGCGACACTGAAGCTTTCTTT.

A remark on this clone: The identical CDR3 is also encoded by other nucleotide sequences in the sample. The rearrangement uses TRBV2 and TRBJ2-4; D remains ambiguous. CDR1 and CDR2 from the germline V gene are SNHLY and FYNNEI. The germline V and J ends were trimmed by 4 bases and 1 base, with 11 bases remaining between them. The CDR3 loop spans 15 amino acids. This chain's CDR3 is CASSVGRLAKNIQYF. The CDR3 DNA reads TGTGCCAGCAGTGTGGGCCGTTTGGCCAAAAACATTCAGTACTTC. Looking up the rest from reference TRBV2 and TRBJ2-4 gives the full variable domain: EPEVTQTPSHQVTQMGQEVILRCVPISNHLYFYWYRQILGQKVEFLVSFYNNEISEKSEIFDDQFSVERPDGSNFTLKIRSTKLEDSAMYFCASSVGRLAKNIQYFGAGTRLSVL.

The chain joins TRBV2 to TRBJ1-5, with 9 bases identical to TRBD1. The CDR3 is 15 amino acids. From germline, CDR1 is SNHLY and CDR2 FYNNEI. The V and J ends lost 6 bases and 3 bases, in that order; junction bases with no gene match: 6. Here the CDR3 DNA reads TGTGCCAGCAGCGGACAGGGGAGAGACAATCAGCCCCAGCATTTT. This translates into CASSGQGRDNQPQHF. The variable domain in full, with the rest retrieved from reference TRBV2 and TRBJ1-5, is EPEVTQTPSHQVTQMGQEVILRCVPISNHLYFYWYRQILGQKVEFLVSFYNNEISEKSEIFDDQFSVERPDGSNFTLKIRSTKLEDSAMYFCASSGQGRDNQPQHFGDGTRLSIL.